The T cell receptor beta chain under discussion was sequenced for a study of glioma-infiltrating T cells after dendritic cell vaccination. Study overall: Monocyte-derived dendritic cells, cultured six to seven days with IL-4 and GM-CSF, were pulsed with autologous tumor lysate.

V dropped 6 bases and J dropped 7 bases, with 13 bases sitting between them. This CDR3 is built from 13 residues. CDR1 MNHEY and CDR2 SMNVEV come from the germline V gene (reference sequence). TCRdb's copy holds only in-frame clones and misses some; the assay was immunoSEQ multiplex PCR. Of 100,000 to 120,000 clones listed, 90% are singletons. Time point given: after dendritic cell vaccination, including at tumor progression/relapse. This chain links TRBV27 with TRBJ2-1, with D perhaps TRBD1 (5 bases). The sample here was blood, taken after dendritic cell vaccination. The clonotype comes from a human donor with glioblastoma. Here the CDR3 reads CASRSPPGNEQFF. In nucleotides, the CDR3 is TGTGCCAGCAGATCGCCCCCAGGGAATGAGCAGTTCTTC.